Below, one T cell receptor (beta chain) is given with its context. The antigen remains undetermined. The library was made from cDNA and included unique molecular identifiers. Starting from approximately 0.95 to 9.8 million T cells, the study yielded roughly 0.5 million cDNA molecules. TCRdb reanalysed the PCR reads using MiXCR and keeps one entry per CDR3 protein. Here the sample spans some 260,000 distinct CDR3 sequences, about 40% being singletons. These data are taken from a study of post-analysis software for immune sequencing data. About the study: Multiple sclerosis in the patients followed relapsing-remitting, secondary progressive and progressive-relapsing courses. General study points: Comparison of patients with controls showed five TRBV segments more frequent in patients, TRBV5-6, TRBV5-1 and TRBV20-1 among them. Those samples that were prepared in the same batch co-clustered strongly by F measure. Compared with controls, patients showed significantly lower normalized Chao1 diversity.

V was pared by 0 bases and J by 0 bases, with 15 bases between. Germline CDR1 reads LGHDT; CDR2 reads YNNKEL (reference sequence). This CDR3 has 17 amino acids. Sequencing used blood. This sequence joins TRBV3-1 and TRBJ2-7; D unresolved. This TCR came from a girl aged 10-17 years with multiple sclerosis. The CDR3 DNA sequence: TGTGCCAGCAGCCAAGATGGTGGCGGTTTCAGCTCCTACGAGCAGTACTTC. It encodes CASSQDGGGFSSYEQYF.